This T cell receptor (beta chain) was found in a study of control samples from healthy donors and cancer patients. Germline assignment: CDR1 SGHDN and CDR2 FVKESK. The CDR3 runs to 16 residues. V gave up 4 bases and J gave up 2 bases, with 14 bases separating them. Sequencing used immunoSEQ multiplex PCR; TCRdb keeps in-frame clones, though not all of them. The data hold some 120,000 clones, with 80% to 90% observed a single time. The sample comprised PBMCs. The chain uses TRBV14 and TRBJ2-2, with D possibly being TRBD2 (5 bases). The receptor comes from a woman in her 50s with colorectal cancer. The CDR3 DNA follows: TGTGCCAGCAGCCCCGGGAACAGTATTAACACCGGGGAGCTGTTTTTT. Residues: CASSPGNSINTGELFF.